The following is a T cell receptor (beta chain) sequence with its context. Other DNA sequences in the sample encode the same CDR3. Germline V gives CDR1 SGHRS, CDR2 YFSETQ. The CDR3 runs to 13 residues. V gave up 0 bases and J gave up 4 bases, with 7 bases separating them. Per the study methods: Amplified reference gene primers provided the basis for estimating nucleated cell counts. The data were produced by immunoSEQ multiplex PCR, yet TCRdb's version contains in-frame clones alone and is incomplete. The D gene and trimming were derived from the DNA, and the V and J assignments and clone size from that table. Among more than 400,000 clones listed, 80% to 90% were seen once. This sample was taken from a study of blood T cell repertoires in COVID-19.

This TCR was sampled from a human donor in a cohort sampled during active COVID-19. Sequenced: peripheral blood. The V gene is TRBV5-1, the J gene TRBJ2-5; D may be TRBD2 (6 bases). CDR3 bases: TGCGCCAGCAGCTTGGGGGGAGGAGAGACCCAGTACTTC. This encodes CASSLGGGETQYF.